The subject of this entry is one T cell receptor beta chain. The data are from a study of CD8 T cells in Susac syndrome. Reverse transcription of roughly 0.5 to 1 ug RNA used random hexamers. Using its own MiXCR run on the immunoSEQ multiplex PCR reads, TCRdb lists one record per CDR3 protein. The table lists 100,000 to 150,000 distinct CDR3 sequences, over 85% of them singletons. Trimming shortened V by 7 bases and J by 1 base, and 8 bases separated the two germline ends. CDR1 SQVTM and CDR2 ANQGSEA come from the germline V gene. The CDR3 is made up of 11 amino acids. TCR beta sequencing was performed on blood CD8+ and CD4+ T cells.

The clonotype originates from a human donor in good health. This chain links TRBV29-1 with TRBJ2-7, with D perhaps matching TRBD2 (6 bases). Sequencing used CD4+ T cells from PBMCs. The CDR3 is CSAGTSYEQYF. CDR3 nucleotide sequence: TGCAGCGCCGGGACTTCCTACGAGCAGTACTTC.